This TCR beta chain was captured by sequencing in a study of CD8 T cells in Susac syndrome. The study, taken as a whole, reports: There were around 16 Susac-specific public clones in total CD8+ repertoires and five in CD8+ TEMRA repertoires.

CD8+ and CD4+ T cells circulating in blood were sequenced for TCR beta. This clonotype has just one count. No antigen is known for it. Random hexamers were used to reverse transcribe the RNA input (about 0.45 to 1 ug). TCRdb reprocessed the immunoSEQ multiplex PCR reads with MiXCR, giving one entry per CDR3 protein. Here the sample spans approximately 120,000 distinct CDR3 sequences, about 93% being singletons. The clonotype was recovered from a human donor with Susac syndrome. The specimen sequenced was CD8+ T cells from PBMCs.

The CDR3 loop is CASSQDSGDGYEQYF. The CDR3 nucleotides read TGCGCCAGCAGCCAAGATTCGGGAGACGGCTACGAGCAGTACTTC. This sequence joins TRBV4-1 and TRBJ2-7; the D gene is possibly TRBD2 (6 bases). From germline, CDR1 is MGHRA and CDR2 YSYEKL. V gave up 0 bases and J gave up 3 bases, with 12 bases separating them. The CDR3 runs to 15 residues.